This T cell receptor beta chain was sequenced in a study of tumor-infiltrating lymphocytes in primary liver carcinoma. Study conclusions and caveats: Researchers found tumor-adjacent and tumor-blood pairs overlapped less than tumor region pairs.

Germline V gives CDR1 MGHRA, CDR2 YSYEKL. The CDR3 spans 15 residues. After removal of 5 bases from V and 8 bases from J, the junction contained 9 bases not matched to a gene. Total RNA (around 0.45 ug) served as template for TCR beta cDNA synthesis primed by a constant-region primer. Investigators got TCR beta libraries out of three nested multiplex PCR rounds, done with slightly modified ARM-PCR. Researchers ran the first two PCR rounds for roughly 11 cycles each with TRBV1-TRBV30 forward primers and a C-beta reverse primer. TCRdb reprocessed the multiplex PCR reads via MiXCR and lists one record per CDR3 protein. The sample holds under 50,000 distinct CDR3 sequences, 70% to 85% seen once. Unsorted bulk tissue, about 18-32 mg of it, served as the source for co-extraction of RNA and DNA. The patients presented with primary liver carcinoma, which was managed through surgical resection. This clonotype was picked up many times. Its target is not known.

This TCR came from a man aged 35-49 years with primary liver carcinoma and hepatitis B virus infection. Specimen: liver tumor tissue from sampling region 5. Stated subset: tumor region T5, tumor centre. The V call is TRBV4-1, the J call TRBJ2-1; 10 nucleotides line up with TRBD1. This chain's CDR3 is CASSYRQGARDEQFF. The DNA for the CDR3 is TGCGCCAGCAGCTACCGACAGGGGGCGAGAGATGAGCAGTTCTTC.